Listed here are 4 T cell receptor beta chains from one sample, sequenced in a study of control samples from healthy donors and cancer patients. Generated by immunoSEQ multiplex PCR, the TCRdb table keeps only in-frame clones and is missing some. Here the sample spans about 95,000 clones, about 87% being singletons. Sequencing input: blood. These receptors all stem from a woman between 70 and 85 years old in good health.

This chain links TRBV4-1 with TRBJ1-2; tentative D call: TRBD1 (5 bases). Germline CDR1 is MGHRA and CDR2 is YSYEKL. V lost 4 bases, J lost 2 bases, and 11 bases lay in between. The CDR3 loop spans 14 amino acids. The CDR3 sequence is CASSLGTENYGYTF. The DNA for the CDR3 is TGCGCCAGCAGCCTCGGGACGGAAAACTATGGCTACACCTTC.

As regards this clone: At one of its ends the junction is not consistent with the germline gene, which may arise from a read error. This chain joins TRBV19 and TRBJ1-2; maybe TRBD1 (6 bases). CDR3 length: 15 residues. Germline values: CDR1 LNHDA, CDR2 SQIVND (reference sequence). In nucleotides, the CDR3 is TGTGCCAGCTCCACTACAAGGGGGACTAAGTATGGCTACACCTTC. This translates into CASSTTRGTKYGYTF. Full variable domain (missing parts from reference TRBV19 and TRBJ1-2): DGGITQSPKYLFRKEGQNVTLSCEQNLNHDAMYWYRQDPGQGLRLIYYSQIVNDFQKGDIAEGYSVSREKKESFPLTVTSAQKNPTAFYLCASSTTRGTKYGYTFGSGTRLTVV.

CDR3 amino acids: CASSQEKGGKGSLTEAFF. The CDR3 DNA reads as TGTGCCAGCAGCCAAGAAAAAGGGGGCAAGGGGAGTCTCACTGAAGCTTTCTTT. The chain employs TRBV14 and TRBJ1-1; 7 bases align to TRBD1. Looked up from germline, CDR1 is SGHDN and CDR2 is FVKESK. V gave up 0 bases and J gave up 4 bases; unmatched junction bases: 14. The CDR3 runs 18 residues.

This chain joins TRBV15 and TRBJ2-2; 7 bases are shared with TRBD1. The junction had 3 bases not matched to a gene; V was cut back by 2 bases and J by 0 bases. The CDR3 is made up of 16 amino acids. Germline V gene sequence: CDR1 LNHNV, CDR2 YYDKDF (reference sequence). The DNA of the CDR3 is TGTGCCACCAGCAGATCCGGGACAGCGAACACCGGGGAGCTGTTTTTT. This sequence encodes CATSRSGTANTGELFF.